One and the same sample provided the 10 T cell receptor beta chains below, sequenced in a study of glioma-infiltrating T cells after dendritic cell vaccination. Generated by immunoSEQ multiplex PCR, the TCRdb table keeps only in-frame clones and is missing some. The sample includes more than 9,000 clones, over 65% of them seen just once. Time point specified: after dendritic cell vaccination, including at tumor progression/relapse. The sample consisted of blood, taken after dendritic cell vaccination. The receptors shown here come from a human donor with glioblastoma.

This clone was seen a few times. The chain joins TRBV7-2 to TRBJ2-2, with D possibly matching TRBD1 (6 bases). V was shortened by 1 base and J by 7 bases, with 7 bases between the two germline ends. This CDR3 contains 13 residues. Looked up from germline, CDR1 is SGHTA and CDR2 is FQGNSA. CDR3 bases: TGTGCCAGCAGCTTAGGGGGGCGCGGGGAGCTGTTTTTT. This encodes CASSLGGRGELFF.

This chain connects TRBV2 to TRBJ2-7; 9 bases match TRBD2. Trimming cost V 7 bases and J 2 bases; bases outside gene matches: 9. Germline lookup yields CDR1 SNHLY and CDR2 FYNNEI. The length of the CDR3 is 15 residues. The CDR3 reads CASKDGTSITYEQYF. In DNA, the CDR3 is TGTGCCAGCAAGGATGGGACTAGCATCACCTACGAGCAGTACTTC. Using reference TRBV2 and TRBJ2-7 for the parts outside the CDR3, the full variable domain is EPEVTQTPSHQVTQMGQEVILRCVPISNHLYFYWYRQILGQKVEFLVSFYNNEISEKSEIFDDQFSVERPDGSNFTLKIRSTKLEDSAMYFCASKDGTSITYEQYFGPGTRLTVT.

The rearrangement uses TRBV29-1 and TRBJ1-1; D call uncertain. V lost 0 bases and J lost 3, with 5 bases in between. Germline-derived CDR1 and CDR2 are SQVTM and ANQGSEA. The length of the CDR3 is 12 residues. This CDR3 reads CSVEDFHTEAFF. The CDR3 DNA is TGCAGCGTTGAAGACTTCCACACTGAAGCTTTCTTT.

V usage is TRBV5-8 and J usage is TRBJ2-3; D is undetermined. Trimming left V 4 bases short and J 4 bases short, with 16 bases between. Germline V gene sequence: CDR1 SGHTS, CDR2 YDEGEE. There are 15 residues in the CDR3. The CDR3 bases are TGTGCCAGCAGCCCCGCCGAACTGCGAGCAGATACGCAGTATTTT. Encoded protein: CASSPAELRADTQYF.

The chain couples TRBV29-1 to TRBJ1-2, with D perhaps TRBD1 (5 bases). CDR1 and CDR2 from the germline V gene are SQVTM and ANQGSEA. V was shortened by 5 bases and J by 2 bases, with 9 bases between the two germline ends. This CDR3 spans 12 amino acids. CDR3 in DNA: TGCAGCGTTCGGACAAACAACTATGGCTACACCTTC. This encodes CSVRTNNYGYTF.

The chain links TRBV30 to TRBJ1-1, with a possible D match to TRBD1 (6 bases). CDR1 is GTSNPN, CDR2 SVGIG, per germline (reference sequence). Trimming removed 4 bases at V and 3 bases at J, with 12 bases between. The CDR3 is made up of 13 amino acids. The CDR3 protein is CAWTRDTYTEAFF. Written as DNA, the CDR3 is TGTGCCTGGACTCGGGACACCTACACTGAAGCTTTCTTT.

This chain uses TRBV11-2 with TRBJ2-5, with D possibly TRBD2 on 7 matching bases. This CDR3 has 15 residues. The V end was cut by 5 bases, the J end by 1 base, with 14 bases between. The V gene's germline CDR1 is SGHAT and CDR2 FQNNGV. The CDR3 loop reads CASSLAGARQETQYF. CDR3 nucleotides: TGTGCCAGCAGCCTGGCGGGGGCGCGCCAAGAGACCCAGTACTTC.

The rearrangement joins TRBV5-1 to TRBJ2-3; no reliable D call. Per the germline V gene, CDR1 is SGHRS and CDR2 is YFSETQ. With 4 bases removed from V and 7 bases from J, the gap between germline ends came to 19 bases. The CDR3 is 15 amino acids. The CDR3 DNA reads TGCGCCAGCAGCGTAGGAGAGAGGCCGCGGAATACGCAGTATTTT. Translation: CASSVGERPRNTQYF.

The chain couples TRBV23-1 to TRBJ2-1; tentative D call: TRBD2 (6 bases). TRBV23-1 is known as an ORF, though its function is uncertain. Trimming stripped 0 bases from V and 9 bases from J, with 27 bases between. This CDR3 is 19 amino acids long. As DNA, the CDR3 is TGCGCCAGCAGTCAATCGACGGAGAGCCTAGCGCCCACTCAGGGTGAGCAGTTCTTC. Translation: CASSQSTESLAPTQGEQFF.

J is TRBJ2-5 and V is TRBV7-6; D is uncertain. Germline CDR1 and CDR2: SGHVS and FNYEAQ. The CDR3 is 13 residues long. V was clipped by 5 bases and J by 4 bases, with 11 bases between them. CDR3 sequence reads: CASSPSPGETQYF. CDR3 coding DNA: TGTGCCAGCAGCCCAAGCCCGGGAGAGACCCAGTACTTC.